This T cell receptor (beta chain) was identified in a study of human T cells and chemical hapten exposure. Study-wide context: Per-sample TCR yield variability stemmed mainly from small pooled library volume differences.

The time point was: healthy volunteer bleed at 2 weeks. Unfractionated whole blood was the source of the extracted total RNA. Regarding the study as a whole: DPC sensitization produced no change in TCRs with frequency above 1 in 1000.

CDR1 is ENHRY, CDR2 SYGVKD, per germline. Deletions cut 3 bases from V and 7 bases from J, with 16 bases between. The CDR3 contains 14 residues. The study's library attached unique molecular identifiers to single cDNA molecules. As handled by the study authors: Samples contained a median of 95,638 TCRs, with a range of about 20,000 to 750,000. TCRdb analysed the RACE reads with MiXCR anew, one entry per CDR3 protein. These V and J calls originate from TCRdb's pipeline instead of the authors' own analysis. The sample has about 130,000 distinct CDR3 sequences, roughly 9.5% seen once. There are a few counts of this clonotype. Its specificity is not known.

The source material was whole blood. The TCR sequence derives from a male donor in good health. Some clones in this sample may be carry-over from other donors' samples. The V and J genes are TRBV10-3 and TRBJ2-7, with D possibly matching TRBD1 (8 bases). This chain's CDR3 is CAISDQGAAGEQYF. The CDR3 nucleotides read TGTGCCATCAGTGATCAGGGGGCAGCGGGGGAGCAGTACTTC.